The TCR beta chain described here comes from a study of OX40 agonist ivuxolimab in advanced cancers. Study overall: Partial responses were achieved by three patients, one with hepatocellular carcinoma and two with cutaneous melanoma.

Only in-frame clones appear in the TCRdb table, and some are missing; sequencing was by immunoSEQ multiplex PCR. Of tens of thousands of clones listed, roughly 80% were seen once; the top ten hold 4.5% to 6%. Concerning this clone: Its antigen is unidentified.

Germline lookup yields CDR1 SGHRS and CDR2 YFSETQ. V lost 0 bases to trimming and J lost 5 bases, with 14 bases between them. CDR3 length: 15 amino acids. Notes on the study in general: Average numbers of expanded clones were greater in CD8+ T cells than in CD4+. Blood T cells, both CD4+ and CD8+, expanded clonally by week 6 at 0.1 to 3.0 mg/kg.

The source of this sequence is an adult with an advanced solid tumor such as melanoma, head and neck, liver or kidney cancer. Sequencing was performed on CD4+ or CD8+ T cells sorted from blood, taken in a trial of the OX40 agonist ivuxolimab. The rearrangement links TRBV5-1 to TRBJ2-5, with TRBD2 as a possible D gene (5 bases). The CDR3 DNA sequence: TGCGCCAGCAGCTTGGGACATGGACTGGATGAGACCCAGTACTTC. The encoded protein is CASSLGHGLDETQYF.